This entry lists 18 T cell receptor beta chains sequenced from one sample in a study of Ad26.COV2.S vaccination and SARS-CoV-2 variants. Measured with immunoSEQ multiplex PCR; TCRdb has only the in-frame clones, and not every one. Of some 410,000 clones in the sample, about 90% are singletons; the top ten hold under 2%. Specified treatment: around 19 received Ad26.COV2.S at low or high dose, single or two shots; five or six received placebo; per-sample allocation not given. Following the first vaccine or placebo injection, samples were taken on day 63. Sequencing used peripheral blood, obtained in a trial of Ad26.COV2.S vaccine versus placebo. Receptor source: a person between 18 and 59 years old who received the Ad26.COV2.S COVID-19 vaccine or a placebo.

This clone was seen just once. The chain has TRBV7-2 and TRBJ2-3; possibly TRBD2 for D (6 bases). The CDR3 covers 15 residues. Trimming cost V 4 bases and J 3 bases, with 14 bases left between them. The germline gives CDR1 SGHTA, CDR2 FQGNSA. The CDR3: CASSWPGERTDTQYF. The CDR3, as DNA: TGTGCCAGCAGCTGGCCGGGGGAACGGACAGATACGCAGTATTTT.

This chain links TRBV11-3 with TRBJ2-1, with 7 bases lining up with TRBD1. V lost 1 base, J lost 8 bases, and 17 bases stayed unmatched. Germline CDR1 SGHNT, CDR2 YENEEA. CDR3 length: 18 residues. The CDR3 DNA reads TGTGCCAGCAGCTTAGGGCACCGCGCGGACTCCCAGGGGGATGAGCAGTTCTTC. This translates into CASSLGHRADSQGDEQFF.

The table lists this clone with a few counts. V usage is TRBV6-2 or TRBV6-3 and J usage is TRBJ2-7, with 11 bases matching TRBD2. In germline, CDR1 is MNHEY, CDR2 SVGEGT. With V trimmed by 6 bases and J by 2 bases, 15 bases remained unmatched. The CDR3 length is 18 residues. The CDR3 reads CASSRGRLAGGRTYEQYF. The CDR3 bases are TGTGCCAGCAGCCGAGGTCGGCTAGCGGGGGGCCGGACCTACGAGCAGTACTTC.

The chain employs TRBV29-1 and TRBJ2-5, with 8 positions matching TRBD2. CDR3 length: 13 amino acids. Germline CDR1 is SQVTM and CDR2 is ANQGSEA. The trim removed 6 bases at V and 2 bases at J, leaving 5 bases unmatched. CDR3: CSVLRGVQETQYF. Written as DNA, the CDR3 is TGCAGCGTGTTGCGGGGGGTTCAAGAGACCCAGTACTTC.

The V gene is TRBV4-3, the J gene TRBJ2-1, with D perhaps assigned TRBD1 or TRBD2 (5 bases each). This CDR3 has 15 amino acids. Germline CDR1 reads LGHNA; CDR2 reads YSLEER. V was shortened by 0 bases and J by 6 bases, with 12 bases between the two germline ends. The CDR3 here is CASSQDRGAFNEQFF. The DNA of the CDR3 is TGCGCCAGCAGCCAAGACAGAGGGGCTTTCAATGAGCAGTTCTTC.

The chain is built from TRBV28 and TRBJ2-5; possibly TRBD1 or TRBD2 for D (6 bases each). Germline V gives CDR1 MDHEN, CDR2 SYDVKM. The CDR3 spans 17 residues. Trimming removed 5 bases from V and 2 bases from J, with 21 bases in between. CDR3 protein: CASSTTMGGGPQETQYF. Here the CDR3 DNA reads TGTGCCAGCAGTACCACCATGGGGGGCGGACCACAAGAGACCCAGTACTTC.

V is TRBV5-6 and J is TRBJ2-1, with D perhaps matching TRBD1 (6 bases). V lost 2 bases and J 4 bases, leaving 19 bases between the germline ends. This CDR3 has 17 amino acids. Germline V CDR1 and CDR2: SGHDT, YYEEEE. CDR3 amino acids: CASSFFLRDTGYNEQFF. The CDR3 coding sequence is TGTGCCAGCAGCTTCTTTCTCCGGGACACAGGATACAATGAGCAGTTCTTC. Full variable domain (rest looked up from reference TRBV5-6 and TRBJ2-1): DAGVTQSPTHLIKTRGQQVTLRCSPKSGHDTVSWYQQALGQGPQFIFQYYEEEERQRGNFPDRFSGHQFPNYSSELNVNALLLGDSALYLCASSFFLRDTGYNEQFFGPGTRLTVL.

This clone was detected once. J is TRBJ2-7 and V is TRBV11-2; the D gene could be TRBD1 or TRBD2 (6 bases each). Trimming removed 7 bases at V and 4 bases at J, with 17 bases between. The CDR3 totals 14 residues. Germline V CDR1 and CDR2: SGHAT, FQNNGV. CDR3 region: CASTPGAGLYEQYF. The DNA of the CDR3 is TGTGCCAGCACACCAGGGGCGGGGCTTTACGAGCAGTACTTC.

V gene TRBV6-2 or TRBV6-3 combines with J gene TRBJ1-2, with TRBD1 matching 9 bases. Germline-derived CDR1 and CDR2 are MNHEY and SVGEGT. V lost 6 bases and J lost 1; bases outside the gene matches: 18. The CDR3 is 19 residues long. The CDR3 sequence is CASSKDAGTGRLNNYGYTF. CDR3 DNA sequence: TGTGCCAGCAGCAAAGACGCCGGGACAGGGCGTTTGAATAACTATGGCTACACCTTC.

This rearrangement joins TRBV7-8 to TRBJ1-1; the D is unclear. This CDR3 is 17 amino acids long. Germline CDR1 reads SGHVS; CDR2 reads FQNEAQ. The germline V and J ends were trimmed by 1 base and 0 bases, with 15 bases remaining between them. The CDR3 loop reads CASSLVAINLMNTEAFF. DNA for the CDR3: TGTGCCAGCAGCTTAGTAGCGATTAATTTAATGAACACTGAAGCTTTCTTT.

The chain couples TRBV19 to TRBJ1-5, with 8 bases aligning to TRBD1. CDR1 is LNHDA, CDR2 SQIVND, per germline (reference sequence). This CDR3 is 19 amino acids long. Unmatched junction bases numbered 15, after V lost 5 bases and J lost 0 bases. The DNA for the CDR3 is TGTGCCAGTAGTCCCCGTGAAGCCGGGACAGGTTATAGCAATCAGCCCCAGCATTTT. Its translation: CASSPREAGTGYSNQPQHF.

This sequence joins TRBV7-8 and TRBJ1-2, with D possibly matching TRBD1 (6 bases). The CDR3 runs to 15 residues. The V gene lost 1 base and the J gene lost 2 bases, with 11 bases spanning the gap. CDR1 is SGHVS, CDR2 FQNEAQ, per germline. CDR3 sequence: CASSLVQGLNYGYTF. As DNA, the CDR3 is TGTGCCAGCAGCTTAGTACAGGGCCTAAACTATGGCTACACCTTC.

This chain joins TRBV11-2 and TRBJ2-7; 8 bases align to TRBD2. The CDR3 loop spans 16 amino acids. The trim removed 4 bases at V and 2 bases at J, leaving 10 bases unmatched. Germline V CDR1 and CDR2: SGHAT, FQNNGV. The CDR3, as DNA: TGTGCCAGCAGCTCTTGGACTAGCTCCCCCGCCTACGAGCAGTACTTC. This sequence encodes CASSSWTSSPAYEQYF. Full variable domain (rest looked up from reference TRBV11-2 and TRBJ2-7): EAGVAQSPRYKIIEKRQSVAFWCNPISGHATLYWYQQILGQGPKLLIQFQNNGVVDDSQLPKDRFSAERLKGVDSTLKIQPAKLEDSAVYLCASSSWTSSPAYEQYFGPGTRLTVT.

The CDR3 nucleotides are TGTGCCAGCAGCCAATGGGGGGGACAGACCCTAGCGAGCCTCCAAGAGACCCAGTACTTC. This codes for CASSQWGGQTLASLQETQYF. The gene calls are TRBV3-1 (or the pseudogene TRBV3-2) and TRBJ2-5; D may be TRBD1 or TRBD2 (7 bases each). The V end was cut by 2 bases, the J end by 1 base, with 26 bases between. This CDR3 region has 20 residues. Germline V CDR1 and CDR2: LGHDT, YNNKEL (reference sequence).

The chain employs TRBV5-1 and TRBJ1-2; D might be TRBD1 (6 bases). V was trimmed by 0 bases and J by 7 bases, leaving 10 bases between them. The CDR3 has 13 residues. Germline V gene sequence: CDR1 SGHRS, CDR2 YFSETQ. CDR3 in amino acids: CASSLGAGAGYTF. Here the CDR3 DNA reads TGCGCCAGCAGCTTGGGGGCAGGGGCTGGCTACACCTTC. Using reference TRBV5-1 and TRBJ1-2 for the parts outside the CDR3, the full variable domain is KAGVTQTPRYLIKTRGQQVTLSCSPISGHRSVSWYQQTPGQGLQFLFEYFSETQRNKGNFPGRFSGRQFSNSRSEMNVSTLELGDSALYLCASSLGAGAGYTFGSGTRLTVV.

V is TRBV28 and J is TRBJ2-7; D unclear. This CDR3 has 14 amino acids. Germline CDR1 reads MDHEN; CDR2 reads SYDVKM. V was cut by 4 bases and J by 3 bases, with 13 bases left in between. DNA of the CDR3: TGTGCCAGCAGTTCCGCATTGGCCAACTACGAGCAGTACTTC. Its protein is CASSSALANYEQYF.

J is TRBJ1-3 and V is TRBV5-6; no firm D call. CDR3 length: 15 amino acids. The germline gives CDR1 SGHDT, CDR2 YYEEEE. V lost 0 bases and J lost 0, with 7 bases in between. The CDR3 DNA reads TGTGCCAGCAGCTTGGGCTCGTTCTCTGGAAACACCATATATTTT. Translated: CASSLGSFSGNTIYF.

The chain employs TRBV10-3 and TRBJ2-7, with a possible D match to TRBD2 (5 bases). CDR1 and CDR2 (germline): ENHRY, SYGVKD. This CDR3 is built from 14 residues. V dropped 1 base and J dropped 0 bases, with 7 bases sitting between them. The CDR3 is CAISEFSASYEQYF. DNA of the CDR3: TGTGCCATCAGTGAGTTTAGCGCCTCCTACGAGCAGTACTTC.